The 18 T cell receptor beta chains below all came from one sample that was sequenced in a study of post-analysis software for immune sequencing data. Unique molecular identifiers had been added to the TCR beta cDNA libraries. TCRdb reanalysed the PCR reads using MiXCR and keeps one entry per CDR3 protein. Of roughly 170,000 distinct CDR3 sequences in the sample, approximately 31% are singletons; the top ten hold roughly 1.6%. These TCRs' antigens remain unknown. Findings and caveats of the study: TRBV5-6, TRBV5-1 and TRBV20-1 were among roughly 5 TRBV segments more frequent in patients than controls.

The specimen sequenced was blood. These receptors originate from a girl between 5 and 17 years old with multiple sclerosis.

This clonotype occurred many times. The CDR3 bases are TGTGCCAGCAGCGGCCCCACAGATACGCAGTATTTT. Translated: CASSGPTDTQYF. This chain connects TRBV9 to TRBJ2-3; D remains unclear. The V end lost 3 bases, the J end lost 2 bases, and 4 bases lay between the germline ends. The CDR3 consists of 12 residues. CDR1 is SGDLS and CDR2 is YYNGEE in the germline V gene.

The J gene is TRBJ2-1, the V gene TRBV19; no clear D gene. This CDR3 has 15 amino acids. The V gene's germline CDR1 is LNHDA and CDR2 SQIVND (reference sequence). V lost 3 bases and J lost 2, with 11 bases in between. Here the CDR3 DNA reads TGTGCCAGTAGTATGAGTGGGGTTCCCTACAATGAGCAGTTCTTC. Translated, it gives CASSMSGVPYNEQFF. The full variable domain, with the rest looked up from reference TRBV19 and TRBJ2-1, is DGGITQSPKYLFRKEGQNVTLSCEQNLNHDAMYWYRQDPGQGLRLIYYSQIVNDFQKGDIAEGYSVSREKKESFPLTVTSAQKNPTAFYLCASSMSGVPYNEQFFGPGTRLTVL.

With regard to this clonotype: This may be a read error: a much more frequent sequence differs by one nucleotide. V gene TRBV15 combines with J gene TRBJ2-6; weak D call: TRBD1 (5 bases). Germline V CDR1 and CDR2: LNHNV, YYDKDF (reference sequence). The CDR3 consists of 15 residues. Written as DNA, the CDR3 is TGTGCCACCAGCATAGACCTCTCTGGGGCCAACGTCCCGACTTTC. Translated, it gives CATSIDLSGANVPTF.

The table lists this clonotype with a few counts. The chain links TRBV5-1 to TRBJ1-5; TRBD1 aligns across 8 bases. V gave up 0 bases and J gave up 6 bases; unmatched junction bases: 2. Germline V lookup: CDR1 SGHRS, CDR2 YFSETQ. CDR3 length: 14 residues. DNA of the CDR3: TGCGCCAGCAGCTTGGGAACAGGGGGTCAGCCCCAGCATTTT. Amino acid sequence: CASSLGTGGQPQHF.

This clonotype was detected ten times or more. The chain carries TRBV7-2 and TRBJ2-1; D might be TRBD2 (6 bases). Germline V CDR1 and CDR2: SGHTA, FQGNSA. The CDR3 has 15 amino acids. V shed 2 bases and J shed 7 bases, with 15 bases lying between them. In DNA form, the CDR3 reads TGTGCCAGCAGCTTAAGGGCCGCGGGAAATAATGAGCAGTTCTTC. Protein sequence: CASSLRAAGNNEQFF.

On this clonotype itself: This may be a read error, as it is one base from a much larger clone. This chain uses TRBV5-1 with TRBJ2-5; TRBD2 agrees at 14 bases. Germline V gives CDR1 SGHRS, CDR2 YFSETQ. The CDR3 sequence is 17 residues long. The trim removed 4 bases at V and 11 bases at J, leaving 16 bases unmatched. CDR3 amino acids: CASSRTSGRLASYGQYF. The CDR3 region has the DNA TGCGCCAGCAGCCGGACTAGCGGGAGGTTAGCGTCTTACGGGCAGTACTTC.

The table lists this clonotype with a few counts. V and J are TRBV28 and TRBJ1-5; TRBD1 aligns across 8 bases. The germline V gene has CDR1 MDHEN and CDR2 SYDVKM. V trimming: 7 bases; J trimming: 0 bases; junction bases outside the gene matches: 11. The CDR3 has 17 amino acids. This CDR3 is CASISTDREASNQPQHF. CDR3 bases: TGTGCCAGCATTTCCACGGACAGGGAGGCTAGCAATCAGCCCCAGCATTTT.

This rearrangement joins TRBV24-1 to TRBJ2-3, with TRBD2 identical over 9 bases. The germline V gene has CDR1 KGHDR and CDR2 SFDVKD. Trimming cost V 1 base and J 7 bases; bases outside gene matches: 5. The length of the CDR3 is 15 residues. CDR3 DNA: TGTGCCACCAGTGATTTAGCGGGAGGCAGGTATACGCAGTATTTT. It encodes CATSDLAGGRYTQYF.

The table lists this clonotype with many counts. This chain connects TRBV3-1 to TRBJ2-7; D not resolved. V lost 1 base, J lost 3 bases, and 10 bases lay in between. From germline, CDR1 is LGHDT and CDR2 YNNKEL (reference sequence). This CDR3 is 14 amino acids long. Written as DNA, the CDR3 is TGTGCCAGCAGCCAAGGGTCAGGTGTCTACGAGCAGTACTTC. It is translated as CASSQGSGVYEQYF.

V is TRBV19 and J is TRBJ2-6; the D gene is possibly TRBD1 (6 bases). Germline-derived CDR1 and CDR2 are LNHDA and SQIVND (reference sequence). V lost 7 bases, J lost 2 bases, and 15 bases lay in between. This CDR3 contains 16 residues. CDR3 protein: CASINPGAAGANVLTF. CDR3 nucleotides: TGTGCCAGTATCAACCCAGGGGCGGCTGGGGCCAACGTCCTGACTTTC.

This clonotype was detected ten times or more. The CDR3 DNA follows: TGTGCCAGCAGTTATGAGTCAGGTTCTGGGGCCAACGTCCTGACTTTC. Its protein is CASSYESGSGANVLTF. The chain uses TRBV6-2 or TRBV6-3 and TRBJ2-6; D is unclear. The CDR3 has 16 residues. Germline V gene data show CDR1 as MNHEY and CDR2 as SVGEGT. Trimming removed 3 bases from V and 1 base from J, with 10 bases in between.

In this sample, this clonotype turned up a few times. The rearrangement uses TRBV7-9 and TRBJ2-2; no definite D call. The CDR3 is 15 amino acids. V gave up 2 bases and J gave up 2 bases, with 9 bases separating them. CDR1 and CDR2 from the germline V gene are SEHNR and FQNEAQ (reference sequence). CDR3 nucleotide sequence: TGTGCCAGCAGCTTATTAGTCTCCAACACCGGGGAGCTGTTTTTT. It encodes CASSLLVSNTGELFF.

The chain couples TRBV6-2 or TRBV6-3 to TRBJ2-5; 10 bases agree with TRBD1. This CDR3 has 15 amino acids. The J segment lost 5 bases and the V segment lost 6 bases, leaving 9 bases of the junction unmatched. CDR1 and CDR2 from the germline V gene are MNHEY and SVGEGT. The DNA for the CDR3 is TGTGCCAGCAGAACGGGACAGGGGATTTGGGAGACCCAGTACTTC. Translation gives CASRTGQGIWETQYF.

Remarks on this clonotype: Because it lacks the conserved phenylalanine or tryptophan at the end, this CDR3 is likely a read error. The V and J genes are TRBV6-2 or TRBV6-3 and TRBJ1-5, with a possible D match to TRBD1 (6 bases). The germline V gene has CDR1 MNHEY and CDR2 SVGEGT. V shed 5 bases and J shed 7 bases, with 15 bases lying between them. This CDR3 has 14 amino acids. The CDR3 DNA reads TGTGCCAGCAGTCCTGGAGCAGGGGAGCAGCCCCAGCATGTT. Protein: CASSPGAGEQPQHV.

This chain's CDR3 is CASSPRGADNSPLHF. The CDR3 DNA reads TGTGCCAGCTCACCTAGGGGGGCGGACAATTCACCCCTCCACTTT. This sequence joins TRBV18 and TRBJ1-6, with TRBD1 as a possible D gene (6 bases). V was pared by 3 bases and J by 7 bases, with 13 bases between. Germline loops: CDR1 KGHSH, CDR2 LQKENI. The CDR3 is 15 amino acids.

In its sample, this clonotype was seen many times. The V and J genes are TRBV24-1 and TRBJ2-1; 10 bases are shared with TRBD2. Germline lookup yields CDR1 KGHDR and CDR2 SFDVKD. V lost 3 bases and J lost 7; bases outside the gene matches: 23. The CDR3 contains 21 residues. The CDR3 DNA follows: TGTGCCACCAGTGATGTCGTGGACGGAGCCCGAGGAGCGGGAGGGCCGAATGAGCAGTTCTTC. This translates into CATSDVVDGARGAGGPNEQFF.

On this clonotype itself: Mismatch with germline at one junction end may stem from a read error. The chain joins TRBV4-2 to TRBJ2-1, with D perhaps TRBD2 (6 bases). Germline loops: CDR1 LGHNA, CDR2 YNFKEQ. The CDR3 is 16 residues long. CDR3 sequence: CASSQDVAVGEDEQFF. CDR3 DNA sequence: TGTGCCAGTAGCCAAGATGTAGCAGTTGGGGAGGATGAGCAGTTCTTC.

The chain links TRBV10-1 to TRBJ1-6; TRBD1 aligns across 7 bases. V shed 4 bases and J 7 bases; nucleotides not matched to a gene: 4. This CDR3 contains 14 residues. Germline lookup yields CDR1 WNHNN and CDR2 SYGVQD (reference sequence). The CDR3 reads CASSAGTENSPLHF. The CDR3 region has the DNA TGCGCCAGCAGTGCCGGGACAGAGAATTCACCCCTCCACTTT.